These 3 T cell receptor beta chains were all obtained from the same sample, sequenced in a study of T cell changes during pregnancy in multiple sclerosis. Profiled with immunoSEQ multiplex PCR; TCRdb holds only in-frame clones, not every one. The repertoire holds around 100,000 clones, around 90% seen once, with less than 2% in the top ten. Sequences were derived from peripheral blood, sampled in the third trimester of pregnancy. The receptors derive from a female donor with multiple sclerosis, enrolled in a pregnancy study.

J is TRBJ1-4 and V is TRBV4-2, with 9 nucleotides matching TRBD1. Germline-derived CDR1 and CDR2 are LGHNA and YNFKEQ. The length of the CDR3 is 16 residues. Losses at the gene ends were 4 bases for V and 5 bases for J; bases not matched to a gene: 8. CDR3 bases: TGTGCCAGCAGCCTCGACCCGACAGGGGGGAATGAAAAACTGTTTTTT. This codes for CASSLDPTGGNEKLFF.

The rearrangement joins TRBV11-2 to TRBJ2-5, with D uncertain. Per germline, CDR1 SGHAT and CDR2 FQNNGV. The V gene lost 5 bases and the J gene lost 5 bases, with 18 bases spanning the gap. The CDR3 spans 15 residues. The CDR3 region is CASSEAPSRSETQYF. CDR3 DNA sequence: TGTGCCAGCAGCGAGGCCCCCTCCCGGTCGGAGACCCAGTACTTC.

The chain carries TRBV4-1 and TRBJ2-1; unclear D gene. Germline V gene sequence: CDR1 MGHRA, CDR2 YSYEKL. This CDR3 has 14 residues. V lost 0 bases to trimming and J lost 4 bases, with 7 bases between them. The CDR3 reads CASSQDTSYNEQFF. The CDR3 coding sequence is TGCGCCAGCAGCCAAGATACTTCGTACAATGAGCAGTTCTTC.